Presented here are 17 T cell receptor beta chains from one specimen sequenced in a study of control samples from healthy donors and cancer patients. The assay was immunoSEQ multiplex PCR, and TCRdb's table has in-frame clones only and misses some. The sample lists approximately 69,000 clones, about 92% occurring once. Sequenced: PBMCs. The receptors derive from a man aged 55 to 70 with colorectal cancer.

This chain links TRBV5-1 with TRBJ1-1, with D perhaps matching TRBD1 (6 bases). CDR3 length: 15 amino acids. Between the trimmed V and J ends, which lost 0 bases and 6 bases, there was a span of 15 bases. From germline, CDR1 is SGHRS and CDR2 YFSETQ. CDR3 in DNA: TGCGCCAGCAGCTTGGCAGGTGTGGGACAACCTGAAGCTTTCTTT. Translating it yields CASSLAGVGQPEAFF.

On this clone itself: One end of the junction varies from germline; a read error may be responsible. The chain joins TRBV9 to TRBJ1-2, with TRBD1 matching over 7 bases. This CDR3 contains 15 residues. CDR1 SGDLS and CDR2 YYNGEE come from the germline V gene. The CDR3 sequence is CASSVGDSTNYDYTF. The CDR3 DNA reads as TGTGCCAGCAGCGTAGGGGACAGCACTAACTATGACTACACCTTC. The variable domain in full, with the rest retrieved from reference TRBV9 and TRBJ1-2, is DSGVTQTPKHLITATGQRVTLRCSPRSGDLSVYWYQQSLDQGLQFLIQYYNGEERAKGNILERFSAQQFPDLHSELNLSSLELGDSALYFCASSVGDSTNYDYTFGSGTRLTVV.

The V gene is TRBV9, the J gene TRBJ2-2, with 8 bases lining up with TRBD2. Germline CDR1 reads SGDLS; CDR2 reads YYNGEE. The ends lost 0 bases at V and 4 bases at J; junction bases unmatched: 8. This CDR3 is built from 17 residues. CDR3 residues: CASSVVGGGPGTGELFF. The CDR3 DNA is TGTGCCAGCAGCGTAGTCGGCGGGGGGCCGGGCACCGGGGAGCTGTTTTTT.

This chain joins TRBV27 and TRBJ1-6; no clear D. The CDR3 runs to 12 residues. Germline CDR1 is MNHEY and CDR2 is SMNVEV (reference sequence). V was shortened by 4 bases and J by 9 bases, with 7 bases between the two germline ends. The CDR3 loop is CASSSLGSPLHF. DNA for the CDR3: TGTGCCAGCAGTTCCCTAGGTTCACCCCTCCACTTT.

This rearrangement joins TRBV27 to TRBJ1-6; D not certain. Trimming shortened V by 3 bases and J by 5 bases, and 8 bases separated the two germline ends. The CDR3 consists of 14 residues. Germline V CDR1 and CDR2: MNHEY, SMNVEV (reference sequence). CDR3 in amino acids: CASSLGPDNSPLHF. In nucleotides, the CDR3 is TGTGCCAGCAGTTTGGGTCCGGATAATTCACCCCTCCACTTT.

The gene calls are TRBV7-9 and TRBJ1-2, with 8 bases lining up with TRBD1. CDR1 is SEHNR and CDR2 is FQNEAQ in the germline V gene (reference sequence). V lost 5 bases and J lost 3; bases outside the gene matches: 5. The length of the CDR3 is 14 residues. This CDR3 reads CASSRGQGDYGYTF. CDR3 in DNA: TGTGCCAGCAGCCGTGGACAGGGCGACTATGGCTACACCTTC.

This clone came up once. The rearrangement links TRBV29-1 to TRBJ2-1; TRBD1 agrees at 9 bases. The germline V gene has CDR1 SQVTM and CDR2 ANQGSEA. V gave up 7 bases and J gave up 4 bases; unmatched junction bases: 8. The CDR3 runs to 14 residues. The DNA for the CDR3 is TGCAGCGCCCAAACCGGACAGGGGTACAATGAGCAGTTCTTC. This sequence encodes CSAQTGQGYNEQFF.

The chain's CDR3 is CASSLGGSGELFF. The CDR3 coding sequence is TGTGCCAGCAGCCTTGGGGGGTCCGGGGAGCTGTTTTTT. The chain combines TRBV7-2 with TRBJ2-2; D might be TRBD2 (6 bases). Per the germline V gene, CDR1 is SGHTA and CDR2 is FQGNSA. The V and J ends lost 5 bases and 6 bases respectively, with 10 bases between them. This CDR3 comprises 13 residues. Supplemented by reference TRBV7-2 and TRBJ2-2, the full variable domain reads GAGVSQSPSNKVTEKGKDVELRCDPISGHTALYWYRQSLGQGLEFLIYFQGNSAPDKSGLPSDRFSAERTGGSVSTLTIQRTQQEDSAVYLCASSLGGSGELFFGEGSRLTVL.

The J gene is TRBJ2-6, the V gene TRBV9; D is uncertain. The V end lost 3 bases, the J end lost 0 bases, and 4 bases lay between the germline ends. The CDR3 is 14 residues long. Per germline, CDR1 SGDLS and CDR2 YYNGEE. CDR3 DNA: TGTGCCAGCAGCGGCTACTCTGGGGCCAACGTCCTGACTTTC. Encoded protein: CASSGYSGANVLTF. Variable domain in full (rest from reference TRBV9 and TRBJ2-6): DSGVTQTPKHLITATGQRVTLRCSPRSGDLSVYWYQQSLDQGLQFLIQYYNGEERAKGNILERFSAQQFPDLHSELNLSSLELGDSALYFCASSGYSGANVLTFGAGSRLTVL.

The rearrangement uses TRBV6-5 and TRBJ1-3, with D unresolved. The CDR3 has 16 amino acids. The V gene lost 0 bases and the J gene lost 0 bases, with 9 bases spanning the gap. CDR1 MNHEY and CDR2 SVGAGI come from the germline V gene. CDR3 DNA sequence: TGTGCCAGCAGTTACTCTCAGTTAAACTCTGGAAACACCATATATTTT. It specifies CASSYSQLNSGNTIYF.

The chain is built from TRBV30 and TRBJ2-2, with TRBD1 matching 9 bases. This CDR3 has 16 amino acids. From germline, CDR1 is GTSNPN and CDR2 SVGIG (reference sequence). J was trimmed by 4 bases and V by 2 bases; bases with no gene match: 8. The CDR3 bases are TGTGCCTGGAGTCTTGGGACAGGGCGAGGCACCGGGGAGCTGTTTTTT. Translating gives CAWSLGTGRGTGELFF.

CDR3 protein: CASKGQTTGNTIYF. CDR3 DNA sequence: TGTGCCAGTAAGGGACAGACAACTGGAAACACCATATATTTT. The chain has TRBV19 and TRBJ1-3, with 7 bases identical to TRBD1. Per germline, CDR1 LNHDA and CDR2 SQIVND (reference sequence). V was pared by 7 bases and J by 2 bases, with 5 bases of the junction left unmatched. The CDR3 has 14 residues.

The V and J genes are TRBV7-8 and TRBJ2-7; TRBD2 is a possible D gene (5 bases). There are 12 residues in the CDR3. Deletions cut 2 bases from V and 7 bases from J, with 9 bases between. Germline lookup yields CDR1 SGHVS and CDR2 FQNEAQ. CDR3 DNA sequence: TGTGCCAGCAGCTTACCCCCGGGGGAGCAGTACTTC. It yields the protein CASSLPPGEQYF. The full variable domain, its missing parts supplied by reference TRBV7-8 and TRBJ2-7, is GAGVSQSPRYKVAKRGQDVALRCDPISGHVSLFWYQQALGQGPEFLTYFQNEAQLDKSGLPSDRFFAERPEGSVSTLKIQRTQQEDSAVYLCASSLPPGEQYFGPGTRLTVT.

The V gene is TRBV4-3, the J gene TRBJ1-4; 9 bases match TRBD1. Germline V CDR1 and CDR2: LGHNA, YSLEER. The CDR3 consists of 20 residues. V was pared by 0 bases and J by 6 bases, with 17 bases of the junction left unmatched. CDR3 loop: CASSQEPPGQGILRDEKLFF. As DNA, the CDR3 is TGCGCCAGCAGCCAAGAACCCCCGGGACAGGGAATACTTAGGGATGAAAAACTGTTTTTT.

In its sample, this clone was seen once. The chain couples TRBV12-3 or TRBV12-4 to TRBJ2-1; D gene ambiguous. The germline V and J ends were trimmed by 6 bases and 5 bases, with 11 bases remaining between them. The length of the CDR3 is 13 residues. The CDR3 protein is CASSSVRDNEQFF. In nucleotides, the CDR3 is TGTGCCAGCAGCTCCGTAAGGGACAATGAGCAGTTCTTC.

The chain recombines TRBV15 with TRBJ1-5; 7 bases agree with TRBD1. The CDR3 has 15 residues. After removal of 5 bases from V and 2 bases from J, the junction contained 6 bases not matched to a gene. Germline V CDR1 and CDR2: LNHNV, YYDKDF (reference sequence). CDR3 protein: CATSHPGTGNQPQHF. CDR3 nucleotides: TGTGCCACCAGCCACCCCGGGACAGGCAATCAGCCCCAGCATTTT. The entire variable domain, with the rest obtained from reference TRBV15 and TRBJ1-5, is as follows: DAMVIQNPRYQVTQFGKPVTLSCSQTLNHNVMYWYQQKSSQAPKLLFHYYDKDFNNEADTPDNFQSRRPNTSFCFLDIRSPGLGDTAMYLCATSHPGTGNQPQHFGDGTRLSIL.

The gene calls are TRBV3-1 (or the pseudogene TRBV3-2) and TRBJ1-4; 8 bases fit TRBD1. Trimming removed 0 bases from V and 8 bases from J; junction bases left unmatched: 5. Germline assignment: CDR1 LGHDT and CDR2 YNNKEL (reference sequence). This CDR3 has 15 residues. CDR3 DNA sequence: TGTGCCAGCAGCCAAGACAGGGGGCGAGGAGAAAAACTGTTTTTT. This translates into CASSQDRGRGEKLFF.